The 30 T cell receptor beta chains given below trace back to one sample, sequenced in a study of T cell clusters in autoimmune cytopenias. About 37,500 genome equivalents of blood DNA were amplified for TRB. One tube held mixed TRB-A and TRB-B primer pools for touch-down PCR. TCRdb derives one entry per CDR3 protein from the multiplex PCR reads, leaving out DNA. The repertoire shows 2,000 or so distinct CDR3 sequences; the top ten hold under 30%. Sequences were obtained from peripheral blood. The receptors stem from a human donor with an autoimmune cytopenia or autoimmune hepatitis (not recorded which).

This clonotype counts as medium-sized by frequency. The chain couples TRBV7-2 to TRBJ2-5; TCRdb's D call of TRBD2 is untestable without DNA. The CDR3 is 16 residues long. CDR1 and CDR2 from the germline V gene are SGHTA and FQGNSA. CDR3 region: CASSSQGLAGGETQYF.

CDR3 loop: CASSPWGASGRVLGYGNEQFF. This chain joins TRBV28 and TRBJ2-1; TCRdb gives TRBD2 as the D gene, but with no DNA this cannot be confirmed. The CDR3 contains 21 residues. CDR1 is MDHEN and CDR2 is SYDVKM in the germline V gene.

The rearrangement links TRBV11-2 to TRBJ1-4. This CDR3 spans 13 amino acids. Germline V gives CDR1 SGHAT, CDR2 FQNNGV. The CDR3 region is CASSLGQTEKLFF.

This chain links TRBV15 with TRBJ2-1; TCRdb gives TRBD2 as the D gene, but with no DNA this cannot be confirmed. This CDR3 spans 15 amino acids. Germline V lookup: CDR1 LNHNV, CDR2 YYDKDF (reference sequence). CDR3 protein: CATSRDLGEYNEQFF.

This clonotype is deemed medium-sized (0.01 to 0.1%) by its frequency. The chain's CDR3 is CASSPQITPRGEQYF. The chain couples TRBV18 to TRBJ2-7. The CDR3 runs to 15 residues. Germline CDR1 KGHSH, CDR2 LQKENI. The full variable domain, rest sourced from reference TRBV18 and TRBJ2-7, is NAGVMQNPRHLVRRRGQEARLRCSPMKGHSHVYWYRQLPEEGLKFMVYLQKENIIDESGMPKERFSAEFPKEGPSILRIQQVVRGDSAAYFCASSPQITPRGEQYFGPGTRLTVT.

The gene calls are TRBV7-9 and TRBJ1-2; TCRdb's D call of TRBD1 is untestable without DNA. CDR3 length: 14 residues. Germline V gene lookup returns CDR1 SEHNR and CDR2 FQNEAQ (reference sequence). The CDR3 loop reads CASSLDRQGDGYTF.

Judged by frequency, this clonotype is medium-sized (0.01 to 0.1%). The V call is TRBV27, the J call TRBJ2-1; the D gene TCRdb calls, TRBD1, cannot be checked with no DNA. Germline CDR1 reads MNHEY; CDR2 reads SMNVEV (reference sequence). This CDR3 is 12 amino acids long. CDR3 residues: CASSRGTNEQFF.

The V call is TRBV5-1, the J call TRBJ2-5; the D gene TCRdb calls, TRBD2, cannot be checked with no DNA. Looked up from germline, CDR1 is SGHRS and CDR2 is YFSETQ. There are 16 residues in the CDR3. The CDR3 reads CASSSFLSGEGETQYF.

The chain combines TRBV28 with TRBJ1-6. The CDR3 runs to 13 residues. Per the germline V gene, CDR1 is MDHEN and CDR2 is SYDVKM. CDR3 sequence reads: CASNAGARSPLHF.

This chain connects TRBV7-2 to TRBJ1-2; the TRBD1 assignment by TCRdb is unverifiable without DNA. Looked up from germline, CDR1 is SGHTA and CDR2 is FQGNSA. The CDR3 has 12 amino acids. CDR3 in amino acids: CATNRGLNGYTF.

This clonotype is classed as medium-sized (0.01 to 0.1%) by frequency. This chain links TRBV10-3 with TRBJ2-5; TCRdb reports TRBD1, a call that lacks DNA to check it against. Germline V gives CDR1 ENHRY, CDR2 SYGVKD. The CDR3 is 15 amino acids. CDR3 sequence reads: CAISERTPYQETQYF.

The rearrangement uses TRBV7-6 and TRBJ2-6; the TCRdb D gene call, TRBD1, has no DNA to confirm it. The CDR3 covers 16 residues. CDR1 and CDR2 (germline): SGHVS, FNYEAQ. The CDR3 region is CASSLTGGAGANVLTF.

This clonotype is called medium-sized based on its frequency. The CDR3 reads CASSLNGGLAGVETQYF. The rearrangement links TRBV27 to TRBJ2-5; TCRdb's D gene call, TRBD2, goes unchecked for lack of DNA. Per the germline V gene, CDR1 is MNHEY and CDR2 is SMNVEV (reference sequence). The CDR3 extends over 17 amino acids.

This chain links TRBV18 with TRBJ1-6. Germline CDR1 reads KGHSH; CDR2 reads LQKENI. The CDR3 covers 16 residues. The CDR3 sequence: CASSGEQVEGNSPLHF.

This chain links TRBV28 with TRBJ1-4; TCRdb reports TRBD1, a call that lacks DNA to check it against. This CDR3 has 15 residues. Looked up from germline, CDR1 is MDHEN and CDR2 is SYDVKM. This CDR3 is CASSLGRGGNEKLFF. The full variable domain, rest sourced from reference TRBV28 and TRBJ1-4, is DVKVTQSSRYLVKRTGEKVFLECVQDMDHENMFWYRQDPGLGLRLIYFSYDVKMKEKGDIPEGYSVSREKKERFSLILESASTNQTSMYLCASSLGRGGNEKLFFGSGTQLSVL.

In terms of frequency, this clonotype is large. This rearrangement joins TRBV29-1 to TRBJ2-6; the TCRdb D gene call, TRBD2, has no DNA to confirm it. The CDR3 loop spans 17 amino acids. Germline loops: CDR1 SQVTM, CDR2 ANQGSEA. Here the CDR3 reads CSVGPGLAASGANVLTF.

According to its frequency, this clonotype is medium-sized. V is TRBV7-9 and J is TRBJ2-1; TCRdb names TRBD1, which stays unverified in the absence of DNA. CDR3 length equals 14 residues. Germline CDR1 is SEHNR and CDR2 is FQNEAQ (reference sequence). The CDR3 sequence: CAIERDRGNNEQFF.

The gene calls are TRBV20-1 and TRBJ2-3; TCRdb proposes TRBD2, but this gene call is untestable without DNA. Germline V CDR1 and CDR2: DFQATT, SNEGSKA (reference sequence). CDR3 length: 16 amino acids. The CDR3 protein is CSAGPGLAGGSDTQYF.

V is TRBV7-7 and J is TRBJ2-1; TCRdb reports TRBD2, a call that lacks DNA to check it against. CDR3 length: 15 residues. The germline gives CDR1 SSHAT, CDR2 FNYEAQ (reference sequence). The CDR3: CASSTGTSGSNEQFF.

Measured by frequency, this clonotype is medium-sized. The chain links TRBV6-1 to TRBJ2-1; TCRdb names TRBD1, which stays unverified in the absence of DNA. The CDR3 spans 15 residues. Germline V gene data show CDR1 as MNHNS and CDR2 as SASEGT. The CDR3 spells CASCLRRWEYNEQFF.

Its frequency marks this clonotype as medium-sized. The chain recombines TRBV6-5 with TRBJ2-5; TCRdb proposes TRBD1, but this gene call is untestable without DNA. The CDR3 spans 14 residues. Per the germline V gene, CDR1 is MNHEY and CDR2 is SVGAGI. The CDR3 region is CASSPLGGGETQYF.

This clonotype is medium-sized (0.01 to 0.1%) by frequency. V is TRBV19 and J is TRBJ1-4; TCRdb gives TRBD1 as the D gene, but with no DNA this cannot be confirmed. The CDR3 loop spans 15 amino acids. Per the germline V gene, CDR1 is LNHDA and CDR2 is SQIVND (reference sequence). This CDR3 reads CASSPRTGGNEKLFF.

This clonotype is labeled medium-sized based on frequency. The rearrangement joins TRBV6-1 to TRBJ1-2. Germline assignment: CDR1 MNHNS and CDR2 SASEGT. The CDR3 has 12 residues. The CDR3 loop reads CASIGQWYGYTF.

This clonotype is classed as medium-sized by frequency. This sequence joins TRBV18 and TRBJ2-1; with no DNA, the TCRdb D assignment of TRBD2 cannot be verified. In germline, CDR1 is KGHSH, CDR2 LQKENI. The CDR3 contains 17 residues. The CDR3 loop reads CASSLGRLAGGDNEQFF.

This clonotype is medium-sized by frequency. The V call is TRBV11-3, the J call TRBJ2-1; TCRdb's D gene call, TRBD1, goes unchecked for lack of DNA. Germline values: CDR1 SGHNT, CDR2 YENEEA. This CDR3 region has 18 residues. CDR3 residues: CASSLDPKTGPTHNEQFF.

The CDR3 is CASSQEGVYSYNSPLHF. The chain uses TRBV4-2 and TRBJ1-6; absent DNA, TCRdb's TRBD1 call cannot be checked. The CDR3 has 17 residues. Germline V gene sequence: CDR1 LGHNA, CDR2 YNFKEQ.

This clonotype registers medium-sized by frequency. The rearrangement uses TRBV19 and TRBJ2-5; TCRdb's D call, TRBD1, is unchecked because there is no DNA. This CDR3 region has 12 residues. Germline CDR1 and CDR2: LNHDA and SQIVND (reference sequence). The CDR3 is CASSIGGETQYF.

The V call is TRBV28, the J call TRBJ1-2; TCRdb outputs TRBD1, but without DNA this stays unchecked. Germline-derived CDR1 and CDR2 are MDHEN and SYDVKM. The CDR3 is 16 amino acids. CDR3 amino acids: CASSGTGIFGQYGYTF.

Its frequency marks this clonotype as medium-sized (0.01 to 0.1%). The chain couples TRBV19 to TRBJ2-2; TCRdb proposes TRBD1, but this gene call is untestable without DNA. Per germline, CDR1 LNHDA and CDR2 SQIVND (reference sequence). The CDR3 runs 16 residues. The CDR3 sequence: CASSSPDREFTGELFF.

Judged by frequency, this clonotype is medium-sized. CDR3 sequence reads: CAWSRDRWDQFF. The rearrangement uses TRBV30 and TRBJ2-1; TCRdb picks TRBD2, but there is no DNA to check that call. This CDR3 has 12 residues. The V gene's germline CDR1 is GTSNPN and CDR2 SVGIG (reference sequence). Complete variable domain (other parts from reference TRBV30 and TRBJ2-1): SQTIHQWPATLVQPVGSPLSLECTVEGTSNPNLYWYRQAAGRGLQLLFYSVGIGQISSEVPQNLSASRPQDRQFILSSKKLLLSDSGFYLCAWSRDRWDQFFGPGTRLTVL.